This T cell receptor beta chain is from a study of cytomegalovirus exposure and HLA in healthy donors (dated by TCRdb to the late 2010s). In the study overall: According to an earlier analysis of around 600 of the donors, about 179 million T cells yielded some 110 million unique TCR beta sequences and 276 Gb of sequence data. About 300 gigabases of sequencing data and some 85 million unique TCR sequences were included in an early release covering 500 to 750 HLA-typed donors. Of the roughly 400 genotyped donors, 75% to 85% were placed in the genetic ancestry cluster associated with self-reported Caucasian donors. The aim of the study was to test whether cataloging public T cell receptors could identify signatures of past pathogen exposure. Using immunosequencing, the study profiled T cell repertoires from 500 to 800 subjects and related those repertoires to cytomegalovirus serostatus. In addition to the first cohort of hundreds of subjects, a separate validation cohort of under 150 different subjects was used. High-throughput TCR immunosequencing, statistical association of individual TCRs with disease status, and machine learning were combined to predict cytomegalovirus infection status. In a later analysis, previously published TCR beta repertoires from several hundred donors were re-analyzed and high-resolution HLA genotyping was added so that TCR occurrence patterns could be studied. The later analysis used no new phenotypic data to find candidate immune exposures, relying instead on TCR beta sequences and their occurrence across donors. To decide whether each TCR beta V gene segment behaved as functional or pseudogenic, an earlier analysis of 587 of the donors relied on high-throughput TCR beta sequencing. Donor age, sex, ethnicity and CMV serostatus were compiled together with the repertoire data. In a later genetic analysis, genome-wide SNP genotypes for about three fifths of the roughly 670 donors were used, and that subset was treated as a discovery cohort. Every discovery cohort repertoire had been produced on one sequencing platform. HLA typing included class I and class II loci at four-digit resolution. Typing coverage differed by locus: A, B, C, DRB1 and DQB1 were typed in about 620-640 donors, DQA1 in 500 to 550, DPA1 in 600 to 610, and DPB1 in approximately 450. Five DR-DQ haplotypes were handled as single units for association and clustering, since linkage in the cohort was strong. On average, roughly 250,000 unique TCR beta nucleotide sequences were sequenced per donor among about 400 genotyped donors of the cohort, with approximately 18% of those sequences being non-productive. Beyond this particular receptor, the publication reports: A further reported finding was that TCR beta sequences accurately predicted the HLA-A and HLA-B alleles for most subjects in the first cohort. The earlier analysis of 587 of the donors excluded 15 to 20 rarely observed V segments, including chromosome 9 orphons, because counts were too low. A later analysis associated about 17,000 TCR beta sequences with specific HLA alleles at a false discovery rate of 0.05. Immune exposure information for the cohort was limited to CMV serostatus. In a later genetic analysis, fewer N-insertions in productive TCRs were reported among donors in an Asian-associated ancestry cluster than the approximately 630-donor mean. According to a later analysis, most CMV-associated TCR beta chains appeared to be HLA-restricted, and the HLA associations seemed to be driven largely by CMV exposure. A later analysis reported that several top co-occurrence clusters appeared linked to parvovirus B19, influenza, CMV and Epstein-Barr virus. Cytomegalovirus status was reported to be diagnosed by the classifier with high specificity and sensitivity in both the original and validation cohorts. An earlier analysis of 587 of the donors showed that most TCR beta V segments appeared in productive rearrangements either about 87% or about 30% of the time, which broadly matched IMGT annotations. In vitro tests confirmed that a few of the cytomegalovirus-associated TCR beta chains recognize cytomegalovirus antigens. V-gene and J-gene trimming of TCR beta chains was associated with a missense DCLRE1C variant in a later genetic analysis, and the association was replicated in an independent cohort. Strong co-occurrence of HLA alleles, especially DR and DQ, made assigning TCR associations to individual alleles difficult. The authors suggested that the approach could potentially be extended to other disease states and immunological phenotypes. Most TCR sequences were seen in very few donors, while some public TCRs were found in many individuals. According to a later analysis, TCR association rates differed among HLA loci, with DRB1 alleles showing the most associated TCRs and HLA-C alleles showing the fewest. Roughly uniform sequencing depth across donors was assumed in presence/absence analyses, although this assumption may not hold. A cluster of highly shared sequence variants was judged likely to represent a technical artifact of the sequencing pipeline. Compared with equally common non-associated chains, HLA-associated TCR beta chains in a later analysis were more clonally expanded and had lower generation probabilities. Correlated functional status among segregating V segments might reflect linkage disequilibrium, but an unknown experimental factor could not be ruled out. Because the 87-base-pair reads could not distinguish some IMGT-functional V segments, including TRBV6-2 and TRBV6-3, those segments were excluded. This cohort had only TCR beta chains sequenced, and the lack of alpha or paired-chain data limited which features could be detected. Because HLA typing was missing for some donors at each locus, association tests included only the typed subset. A total of around 150 TCR beta chains were listed by the study as associated with cytomegalovirus.

The cohort consisted of 666 healthy bone marrow donors. All cohort members were sampled while nominally healthy, although unrecorded immune exposures were likely present. The donor was CMV seropositive and was included in the group of some 290 seropositive cohort members. A peripheral blood sample was collected from each donor, and TCR beta sequencing was performed on peripheral blood mononuclear cells. The Qiagen DNeasy Blood Extraction Kit was used to extract genomic DNA from the blood cell samples. The receptor library was made with the immunoSEQ multiplex PCR assay. A mixture of 60 forward primers for TCR Vbeta segments and 13 reverse primers for TCR Jbeta segments was used in the multiplex PCR. The CDR3 region of rearranged TCR beta genes was amplified from genomic DNA with a multiplex PCR assay. The amplified TCR beta libraries were sequenced on the Illumina HiSeq System as 87-base-pair reads. On the authors' methods: A later analysis tallied 75 million to 85 million unique TCR beta chains across the 666 repertoires, and approximately 11 million of those chains were shared by two or more donors. Raw reads were error-corrected and collapsed into unique sequences by a nearest-neighbor algorithm in which closely related sequences were merged to remove PCR and sequencing errors. Alignment of CDR3 sequences to IMGT reference sequences was used to assign V, D and J gene segments. For a sequence to be retained, at least a six-nucleotide match to both a V gene segment and a J gene segment was required. Rearrangements were called productive when the CDR3 lacked stop codons and stayed in frame with V and J; all others were non-productive. Following IMGT convention, CDR3 was defined as the stretch from the second conserved V-encoded cysteine up to the conserved J-encoded phenylalanine. The earlier analysis of roughly 590 of the donors excluded any sequence lacking an unambiguous match to a single V gene segment. In an earlier analysis of 587 of the donors, V segments were called functional above 56.7% productive rearrangements and were called segregating when the between-donor standard deviation exceeded 5%. A statistical classification framework was built for diagnosing cytomegalovirus status from the catalog of TCR beta chain sequences. V and J gene assignment, in a later analysis, came from comparing TCR nucleotide sequences with IMGT/GENE-DB human TR gene sequences. A later analysis assigned CDR3 sequences and most-parsimonious VDJ recombination scenarios with the TCRdist pipeline. In a later analysis, every TCR beta chain was defined by the combination of its CDR3 amino acid sequence and its V-gene family, and reads without a unique V-gene family were dropped. As a way to deal with suspected cross-contamination and a sequencing artifact, a later analysis dropped hundreds of nucleotide sequences that were highly shared and had low generation probability. For each public chain, a later analysis derived a clonal expansion index from normalized ranks of inferred template counts within each repertoire. In a later analysis, generation probabilities were computed using a VDJ recombination model fitted to out-of-frame rearrangements, and the results were checked against IGoR. A later analysis scored TCR-TCR, TCR-HLA and TCR-CMV co-occurrence with hypergeometric tests, applying a repertoire-size bias correction to TCR pairs. A later analysis estimated false discovery rates by permuting HLA or CMV assignments 20 times. In a later analysis, co-occurring TCRs were grouped using DBSCAN, with TCRdist sequence similarity added in when clustering inside HLA-allele-positive subsets. For co-occurrence clustering, repertoires with fewer than 30,000 or more than 120,000 public chains were excluded, along with four or five repertoires with anomalous nucleotide sharing. The table was pulled from immuneACCESS by TCRdb, which kept in-frame rearrangements only. Such tables lose some clones; where checked, under half of the loss comes from unresolved V genes, and the rest has no known cause. The V and J calls and the clone size are those of that table, but D and trimming were determined from the DNA. In all, the sample holds some 150,000 clones, and 81% of those were seen once. Approximately 4.4% of the sample goes to the ten largest clones.

This clone occurred a few times. The specificity of this receptor is unknown. No base qualities exist here, and no much larger clone lies one base off it. A distance of 11 bases separates the germline ends of V and J, which lose 2 bases and 3 bases respectively. Spanning cysteine to phenylalanine, the CDR3 consists of 14 amino acids. Just the 42-base CDR3 DNA is kept, in frame starting at base 1. CDR1 and CDR2 are read off the germline V gene (reference sequence) as GTSNPN and SVGIG. The V and J genes are TRBV30 and TRBJ1-5, and TRBD1 may be the D gene, going by 6 matching bases. The specimen was PBMCs. The clonotype comes from a woman between 18 and 30 years old in good health and CMV-seropositive. The CDR3 amino acid sequence is: CAWSTGQINQPQHF. The nucleotides are TGTGCCTGGAGTACCGGACAGATCAATCAGCCCCAGCATTTT.